The sample holds a few counts of the clone carrying this T cell receptor beta chain. Amplified regions were TCR beta CDR3 sequences from RNA transcripts. The TCR CDR3 was amplified in a first-round RT-PCR using the HTBI primer set. TCRdb re-called the multiplex PCR reads with MiXCR, one entry per CDR3 protein. The repertoire holds 300,000 to 400,000 distinct CDR3 sequences, with roughly 13% as singletons. The CDR3 is 15 residues long. The V end lost 0 bases, the J end lost 5 bases, and 13 bases lay between the germline ends. Germline CDR1 reads LNHNV; CDR2 reads YYDKDF (reference sequence). These data come from a study of T cells in Graves' hyperthyroidism and ophthalmopathy.

Material for sequencing was blood. The rearrangement joins TRBV15 to TRBJ2-5; D might be TRBD2 (7 bases). The source of this sequence is a woman younger than 30 with Graves' hyperthyroidism. The CDR3 DNA sequence: TGTGCCACCAGCAGAGAGCGGGGGCGCGTGGAGACCCAGTACTTC. Residues: CATSRERGRVETQYF.